The 2 T cell receptor beta chains in this list originate from one sample, sequenced in a study of OX40 agonist ivuxolimab in advanced cancers. The data were produced by immunoSEQ multiplex PCR, yet TCRdb's version contains in-frame clones alone and is incomplete. The sample includes 70,000 or so clones, 70% to 85% of them seen just once. The sequences come from CD4+ or CD8+ T cells sorted from blood, collected in a trial of the OX40 agonist ivuxolimab. The receptors stem from an adult with an advanced solid tumor such as melanoma, head and neck, liver or kidney cancer.

Only one count was recorded for this clone. The V gene is TRBV7-9, the J gene TRBJ1-4, with 8 bases fitting TRBD1. The trim removed 0 bases at V and 7 bases at J, leaving 1 base unmatched. Germline CDR1 SEHNR, CDR2 FQNEAQ (reference sequence). The length of the CDR3 is 14 residues. CDR3 sequence (DNA): TGTGCCAGCAGCTTAGCGACAGGGGTTGAAAAACTGTTTTTT. Its translation is CASSLATGVEKLFF.

The chain uses TRBV19 and TRBJ2-3; TRBD2 might be the D (6 bases). Germline V lookup: CDR1 LNHDA, CDR2 SQIVND (reference sequence). The CDR3 is 15 amino acids. V lost 5 bases and J lost 6, with 18 bases in between. The CDR3 region is CASSRSGVGVDTQYF. The DNA for the CDR3 is TGTGCCAGTAGTCGATCGGGGGTAGGTGTGGATACGCAGTATTTT.